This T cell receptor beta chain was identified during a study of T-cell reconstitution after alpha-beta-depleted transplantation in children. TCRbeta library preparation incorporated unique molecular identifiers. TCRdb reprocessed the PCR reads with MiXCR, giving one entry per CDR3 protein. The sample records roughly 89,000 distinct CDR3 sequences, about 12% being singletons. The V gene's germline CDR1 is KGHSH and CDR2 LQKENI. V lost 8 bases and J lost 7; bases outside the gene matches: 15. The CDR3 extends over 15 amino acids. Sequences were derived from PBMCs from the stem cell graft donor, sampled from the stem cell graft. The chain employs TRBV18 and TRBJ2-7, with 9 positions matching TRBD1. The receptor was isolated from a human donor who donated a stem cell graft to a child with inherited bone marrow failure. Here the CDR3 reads CASNIQQGASGEQYF. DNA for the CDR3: TGTGCCAGCAATATCCAACAGGGGGCTAGCGGAGAGCAGTACTTC.